The 31 T cell receptor beta chains given below trace back to one sample, sequenced in a study of T cell responses to AZD1222 COVID-19 vaccine. TCRdb's table, derived via immunoSEQ multiplex PCR, lists solely in-frame clones and lacks some. The table has 77,000 or so clones, approximately 90% seen once. The sequences come from peripheral blood, collected 28 days after the second AZD1222 dose. The source is an adult who received the AZD1222 COVID-19 vaccine.

The chain recombines TRBV11-2 with TRBJ2-1; no firm D call. This CDR3 region has 15 residues. The germline V gene encodes CDR1 SGHAT and CDR2 FQNNGV. Trimming took 5 bases from V and 0 from J, leaving 11 bases between them. CDR3 DNA sequence: TGTGCCAGCAGCCCAAGTTCAAGCTCCTACAATGAGCAGTTCTTC. Amino acid sequence: CASSPSSSSYNEQFF.

The chain couples TRBV15 to TRBJ2-5, with TRBD2 matching 11 bases. The CDR3 is 17 amino acids. Germline V gives CDR1 LNHNV, CDR2 YYDKDF (reference sequence). Unmatched junction bases numbered 12, after V lost 4 bases and J lost 5 bases. The CDR3 sequence: CATSIRLAGPHGETQYF. The CDR3 nucleotides read TGTGCCACCAGCATAAGACTAGCGGGACCCCACGGGGAGACCCAGTACTTC.

The chain links TRBV4-1 to TRBJ2-5; 14 bases match TRBD2. The trim removed 3 bases at V and 7 bases at J, leaving 7 bases unmatched. The CDR3 runs to 16 residues. CDR1 MGHRA and CDR2 YSYEKL come from the germline V gene. CDR3 in amino acids: CASSQSGLAGVGTQYF. The CDR3 DNA follows: TGCGCCAGCAGCCAGTCGGGACTAGCGGGAGTGGGGACCCAGTACTTC.

The genes are TRBV4-1 and TRBJ1-3, with a tentative D call TRBD1 (5 bases). CDR1 is MGHRA, CDR2 YSYEKL, per germline. This CDR3 has 16 amino acids. V was pared by 3 bases and J by 2 bases, with 14 bases between. DNA of the CDR3: TGCGCCAGCAGCCAGCCGGGAGGCAGGGCTGGAAACACCATATATTTT. This codes for CASSQPGGRAGNTIYF.

This clone has a handful of counts. The V and J genes are TRBV5-4 and TRBJ2-4, with 10 bases aligning to TRBD1. Germline assignment: CDR1 SGHNT and CDR2 YYREEE (reference sequence). V was pared by 4 bases and J by 5 bases, with 3 bases of the junction left unmatched. This CDR3 has 14 amino acids. CDR3: CASSEGTGENIQYF. In DNA, the CDR3 is TGTGCCAGCAGCGAAGGGACAGGGGAAAACATTCAGTACTTC.

This clone was seen once. In nucleotides, the CDR3 is TGTGCCAGCAGCCACTGGACAGGGACGCAGCCCCAGCATTTT. As protein: CASSHWTGTQPQHF. This chain uses TRBV5-8 with TRBJ1-5; 8 bases align to TRBD1. The CDR3 has 14 amino acids. Germline V gene sequence: CDR1 SGHTS, CDR2 YDEGEE. V shed 4 bases and J 7 bases; nucleotides not matched to a gene: 7.

The chain combines TRBV7-2 with TRBJ2-7; D perhaps matches TRBD2 (6 bases). Germline V lookup: CDR1 SGHTA, CDR2 FQGNSA. The CDR3 runs to 15 residues. V was trimmed by 5 bases and J by 0 bases, leaving 14 bases between them. The CDR3 nucleotides read TGTGCCAGCAGCCCCGTGGGGCGGGGCTCCTACGAGCAGTACTTC. It codes for CASSPVGRGSYEQYF.

This chain links TRBV6-1 with TRBJ2-1; 10 nucleotides match TRBD2. The CDR3 spans 16 residues. Germline V lookup: CDR1 MNHNS, CDR2 SASEGT. Losses at the gene ends were 2 bases for V and 2 bases for J; bases not matched to a gene: 3. This CDR3 reads CASSEYLAGAYNEQFF. The DNA for the CDR3 is TGTGCCAGCAGTGAATACCTAGCGGGAGCCTACAATGAGCAGTTCTTC.

V gene TRBV29-1 combines with J gene TRBJ1-1; D not resolved. Deletions cut 5 bases from V and 2 bases from J, with 9 bases between. The length of the CDR3 is 12 residues. Germline loops: CDR1 SQVTM, CDR2 ANQGSEA. This CDR3 is CSVKYSNTEAFF. The CDR3 nucleotides read TGCAGCGTTAAGTACAGCAACACTGAAGCTTTCTTT.

The rearrangement links TRBV4-2 to TRBJ1-1; perhaps TRBD1 as D (6 bases). Germline CDR1 reads LGHNA; CDR2 reads YNFKEQ. This CDR3 region has 15 residues. V gave up 4 bases and J gave up 6 bases, with 18 bases separating them. For the CDR3, the DNA is TGTGCCAGCAGCCCAGCGGGAGGGGGGTTTTCTGAAGCTTTCTTT. Amino acid sequence: CASSPAGGGFSEAFF.

This CDR3 reads CASSFTLEVQETQYF. DNA of the CDR3: TGTGCCAGCAGCTTTACACTGGAAGTACAAGAGACCCAGTACTTC. The rearrangement joins TRBV7-9 to TRBJ2-5; D not certain. The CDR3 covers 15 residues. CDR1 is SEHNR, CDR2 FQNEAQ, per germline (reference sequence). V was shortened by 3 bases and J by 2 bases, with 13 bases between the two germline ends. Looking up the rest from reference TRBV7-9 and TRBJ2-5 gives the full variable domain: DTGVSQNPRHKITKRGQNVTFRCDPISEHNRLYWYRQTLGQGPEFLTYFQNEAQLEKSRLLSDRFSAERPKGSFSTLEIQRTEQGDSAMYLCASSFTLEVQETQYFGPGTRLLVL.

The chain couples TRBV27 to TRBJ2-1, with D uncertain. Per the germline V gene, CDR1 is MNHEY and CDR2 is SMNVEV (reference sequence). V lost 6 bases and J lost 4, with 10 bases in between. This CDR3 contains 13 residues. CDR3 protein: CASSRTRYNEQFF. The CDR3 DNA follows: TGTGCCAGCAGCCGAACACGGTACAATGAGCAGTTCTTC.

The chain combines TRBV7-9 with TRBJ1-2; no reliable D call. From germline, CDR1 is SEHNR and CDR2 FQNEAQ (reference sequence). The germline V and J ends were trimmed by 5 bases and 3 bases, with 13 bases remaining between them. The CDR3 extends over 14 amino acids. The CDR3 protein is CASSDGPVYYGYTF. CDR3 DNA: TGTGCCAGCAGCGACGGACCTGTCTACTATGGCTACACCTTC. Together with reference TRBV7-9 and TRBJ1-2, the CDR3 gives the full variable domain: DTGVSQNPRHKITKRGQNVTFRCDPISEHNRLYWYRQTLGQGPEFLTYFQNEAQLEKSRLLSDRFSAERPKGSFSTLEIQRTEQGDSAMYLCASSDGPVYYGYTFGSGTRLTVV.

The chain couples TRBV5-4 to TRBJ2-7; D is possibly TRBD2 (5 bases). Trimming pared 0 bases from V and 7 bases from J, leaving 8 bases between. Germline V gives CDR1 SGHNT, CDR2 YYREEE (reference sequence). The CDR3 has 12 residues. The CDR3 protein is CASSLAGNEQYF. DNA of the CDR3: TGTGCCAGCAGCTTGGCGGGGAATGAGCAGTACTTC.

CDR3 loop: CASSRETHEQFF. Here the CDR3 DNA reads TGCGCCAGCAGCCGGGAAACCCACGAGCAGTTCTTC. This chain joins TRBV5-1 and TRBJ2-1; TRBD2 is a possible D gene (5 bases). Per the germline V gene, CDR1 is SGHRS and CDR2 is YFSETQ. There are 12 residues in the CDR3. The V gene lost 4 bases and the J gene lost 10 bases, with 12 bases spanning the gap.

J is TRBJ1-4 and V is TRBV9; tentative D call: TRBD1 (5 bases). The V end was cut by 4 bases, the J end by 6 bases, with 13 bases between. The CDR3 consists of 14 residues. The germline CDR1 and CDR2 sequences are SGDLS and YYNGEE. The CDR3 bases are TGTGCCAGCAGCCGCACCGGGACCCATGAAAAACTGTTTTTT. This translates into CASSRTGTHEKLFF.

In its sample, this clone was seen once. Other nucleotide sequences in the sample specify the same CDR3. The rearrangement links TRBV5-1 to TRBJ1-1; tentative D call: TRBD1 (6 bases). Germline lookup yields CDR1 SGHRS and CDR2 YFSETQ. V was clipped by 3 bases and J by 2 bases, with 8 bases between them. The CDR3 sequence is 13 residues long. In nucleotides, the CDR3 is TGCGCCAGCAGCTACAGGGAAAACACTGAAGCTTTCTTT. This translates into CASSYRENTEAFF.

This clone was observed a single time. The chain carries TRBV18 and TRBJ2-7; 8 nucleotides align to TRBD1. V shed 2 bases, J shed 2 bases, and the junction held 8 bases outside the gene matches. The CDR3 has 16 residues. The germline V gene encodes CDR1 KGHSH and CDR2 LQKENI. The CDR3 sequence is CASSPRGTGGTYEQYF. The CDR3 DNA sequence: TGTGCCAGCTCACCAAGGGGAACAGGGGGAACCTACGAGCAGTACTTC.

The chain combines TRBV28 with TRBJ2-2; D is perhaps TRBD2 (5 bases). CDR3 size: 14 residues. Germline CDR1 is MDHEN and CDR2 is SYDVKM. V was cut by 6 bases and J by 2 bases, with 10 bases left in between. The CDR3 is CASRESGNTGELFF. The CDR3 DNA sequence: TGTGCCAGCAGAGAATCGGGAAACACCGGGGAGCTGTTTTTT.

V and J are TRBV15 and TRBJ2-2; TRBD1 is a possible D gene (5 bases). Germline V gives CDR1 LNHNV, CDR2 YYDKDF (reference sequence). Trimming stripped 0 bases from V and 8 bases from J, with 7 bases between. The CDR3 has 13 amino acids. This CDR3 reads CATSRDRGGELFF. The DNA for the CDR3 is TGTGCCACCAGCAGAGATAGGGGTGGGGAGCTGTTTTTT.

The chain combines TRBV15 with TRBJ2-7; D remains unclear. From germline, CDR1 is LNHNV and CDR2 YYDKDF (reference sequence). Deletions cut 1 base from V and 5 bases from J, with 12 bases between. The length of the CDR3 is 14 residues. Written as DNA, the CDR3 is TGTGCCACCAGCAGAGGCGGCAGCAGCGACGAGCAGTACTTC. It translates to CATSRGGSSDEQYF.

V gene TRBV2 combines with J gene TRBJ2-5; 8 bases fit TRBD2. CDR3 length: 15 residues. Unmatched junction bases numbered 11, after V lost 7 bases and J lost 4 bases. Germline V gene sequence: CDR1 SNHLY, CDR2 FYNNEI. The CDR3, as DNA: TGTGCCAGCAACACGAGGTCGGGAGGGCGAGAGACCCAGTACTTC. This gives the protein CASNTRSGGRETQYF.

The genes are TRBV4-2 and TRBJ2-5, with 7 bases aligning to TRBD2. Germline V gene lookup returns CDR1 LGHNA and CDR2 YNFKEQ. J gave up 6 bases and V 2 bases, and 9 bases lay outside the gene matches. CDR3 size: 15 residues. The CDR3 DNA reads TGTGCCAGCAGCCAATTGGCGGGAGAGATAAAGACCCAGTACTTC. Translated: CASSQLAGEIKTQYF.

J is TRBJ1-4 and V is TRBV9, with a possible D match to TRBD1 (5 bases). From germline, CDR1 is SGDLS and CDR2 YYNGEE. V gave up 4 bases and J gave up 2 bases, with 9 bases separating them. There are 14 residues in the CDR3. The CDR3 protein is CASSRGATNEKLFF. CDR3 in DNA: TGTGCCAGCAGCAGGGGTGCGACTAATGAAAAACTGTTTTTT.

In its sample, this clone was seen once. V is TRBV2 and J is TRBJ2-1; 15 positions match TRBD2. Germline V lookup: CDR1 SNHLY, CDR2 FYNNEI. The CDR3 has 15 residues. With 6 bases clipped from V and 7 bases from J, the junction kept 4 bases outside the gene matches. The DNA of the CDR3 is TGTGCCAGCAGCCCGGGACTAGCGGGAGGTAATGAGCAGTTCTTC. This encodes CASSPGLAGGNEQFF.

This chain links TRBV2 with TRBJ1-6; 8 nucleotides match TRBD1. Per the germline V gene, CDR1 is SNHLY and CDR2 is FYNNEI. The ends lost 4 bases at V and 9 bases at J; junction bases unmatched: 5. The length of the CDR3 is 14 residues. The CDR3 is CASSGTGKGSPLHF. The DNA of the CDR3 is TGTGCCAGCAGTGGGACAGGGAAGGGTTCACCCCTCCACTTT.

The CDR3 sequence: CASSENRAGIRNEQFF. CDR3 nucleotide sequence: TGTGCCAGCAGCGAGAACCGGGCGGGGATACGCAATGAGCAGTTCTTC. V usage is TRBV11-2 and J usage is TRBJ2-1; possibly TRBD2 for D (6 bases). The length of the CDR3 is 16 residues. The ends were cut back, 5 bases at V and 6 bases at J, with 20 bases in the middle. CDR1 and CDR2 from the germline V gene are SGHAT and FQNNGV.

This clone has just one count. This sequence joins TRBV21-1 and TRBJ2-7; TRBD1, the table's D call, lacks a check against the DNA. TRBV21-1 constitutes a pseudogene. The CDR3 extends over 16 amino acids. The DNA for the CDR3 is TGTGCCAGCAGCAAAGAATTCCCAGACAGTCACTACGAGCAGTACTTC. Translating it yields CASSKEFPDSHYEQYF.

The chain uses TRBV7-2 and TRBJ2-2; perhaps TRBD2 as D (6 bases). V lost 6 bases and J lost 1, with 15 bases in between. CDR1 is SGHTA and CDR2 is FQGNSA in the germline V gene. The CDR3 spans 16 residues. The CDR3 spells CASSSPAGWNTGELFF. For the CDR3, the DNA is TGTGCCAGCAGTTCACCAGCGGGTTGGAACACCGGGGAGCTGTTTTTT.

This clone has a single count. The chain uses TRBV3-1 (or the pseudogene TRBV3-2) and TRBJ2-7; D call uncertain. The CDR3 has 11 residues. From germline, CDR1 is LGHDT and CDR2 YNNKEL (reference sequence). V was shortened by 1 base and J by 3 bases, with 1 base between the two germline ends. Written as DNA, the CDR3 is TGTGCCAGCAGCCAAGGCTACGAGCAGTACTTC. Its protein product is CASSQGYEQYF.

The CDR3 sequence: CASSLGTGAYEQYF. Written as DNA, the CDR3 is TGTGCCAGCAGCTTGGGGACAGGGGCCTACGAGCAGTACTTC. The chain employs TRBV7-2 and TRBJ2-7, with 10 positions matching TRBD1. V lost 3 bases and J lost 2; bases outside the gene matches: 1. The CDR3 totals 14 residues. Germline lookup yields CDR1 SGHTA and CDR2 FQGNSA.